This T cell receptor beta chain originates from a study of technical replicates of blood from a handful of donors. Germline V gene data show CDR1 as SGDLS and CDR2 as YYNGEE. V was pared by 3 bases and J by 5 bases, with 5 bases of the junction left unmatched. The CDR3 sequence is 15 residues long. TCRdb's table, derived via immunoSEQ multiplex PCR, lists solely in-frame clones and lacks some. The sample lists 60,000 to 85,000 clones, roughly 94% occurring once. The TCR sequence derives from a human donor in good health. J is TRBJ2-7 and V is TRBV9; the match to TRBD2 covers 13 bases. The specimen sequenced was T cells isolated from PBMCs. CDR3 sequence (DNA): TGTGCCAGCAGCGCTGGACTAGCGGGAGTTCACGAGCAGTACTTC. Its protein is CASSAGLAGVHEQYF.